This T cell receptor (beta chain) was recorded in a study of vaccination effects on CD4 cells after COVID-19. Study-level background: Antigen-specific CD4+ T cells were first expanded with viral peptide pools by the ViraFEST assay and only then sequenced.

Points on this clone: Its cognate antigen is unknown.

The table came from immunoSEQ multiplex PCR; TCRdb's copy has only in-frame clones and leaves some out. The sample contains around 50,000 clones, roughly three fifths of which appear only once. Following culture for 9 to 11 days, CD4+ T cells were isolated. Fresh IL-2-containing medium replaced half the medium on days 3 and 7. The CDR3 runs 20 residues. In germline, CDR1 is LGHDT, CDR2 YNNKEL (reference sequence). Trimming cost V 1 base and J 4 bases; bases outside gene matches: 19. The TCR originated in a human donor who received a COVID-19 vaccine. The rearrangement uses TRBV3-1 (or the pseudogene TRBV3-2) and TRBJ1-1, with TRBD1 matching over 9 bases. The sample here was CD4+ T cells from PBMCs cultured without peptide, taken before COVID-19 vaccination. CDR3 DNA sequence: TGTGCCAGCAGCCAAGTTCCGACTCTGGGGGGGACAGGGAGGGGCACTGAAGCTTTCTTT. Its translation is CASSQVPTLGGTGRGTEAFF.